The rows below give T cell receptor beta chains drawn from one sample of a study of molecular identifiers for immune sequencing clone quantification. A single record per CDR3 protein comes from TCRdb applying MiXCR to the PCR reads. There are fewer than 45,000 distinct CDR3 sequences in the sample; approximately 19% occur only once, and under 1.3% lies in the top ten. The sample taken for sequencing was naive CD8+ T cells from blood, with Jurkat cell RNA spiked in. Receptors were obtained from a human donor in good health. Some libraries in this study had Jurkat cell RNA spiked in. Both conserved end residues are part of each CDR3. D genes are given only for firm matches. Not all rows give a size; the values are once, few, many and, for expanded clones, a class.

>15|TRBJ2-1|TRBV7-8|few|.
TGTGCCAGCAGCTTAAGAGTCTCCTGGGGGAATGAGCGGTTCTTC
CASSLRVSWGNERFF
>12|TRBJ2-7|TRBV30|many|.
TGTGCCTGGAGTTACAGCCTAAGGGAGCAGTACTTC
CAWSYSLREQYF
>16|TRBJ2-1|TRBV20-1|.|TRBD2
TGCAGTGCTTTTAAAATCCCGGGACTATCCTACAATGAGCAGTTCTTC
CSAFKIPGLSYNEQFF
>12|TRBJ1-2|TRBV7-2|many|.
TGTGCCAGCAGCGCCTGGGACTCCGGCTACACCTTC
CASSAWDSGYTF
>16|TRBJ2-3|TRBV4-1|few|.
TGCGCCAGCGGCTACCGGGACCCTCGTAGCACAGGTACGCAGTATTTT
CASGYRDPRSTGTQYF
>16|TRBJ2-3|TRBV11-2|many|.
TGTGCCAGCAGCCAGACACCCCTGGGGGCTACAGATACGCAGTATTTT
CASSQTPLGATDTQYF
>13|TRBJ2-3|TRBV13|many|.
TGTGCCAGCAGCGCCTGGCTTGCAGATACGCAGTATTTT
CASSAWLADTQYF
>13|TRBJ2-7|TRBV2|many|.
TGTGCCAGCCTCGACAGGAGCTCCTACGAGCAGTACTTC
CASLDRSSYEQYF
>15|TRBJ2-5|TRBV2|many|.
TGTGCCAGCAGTGATCCGGGACTCAAAAAAGAGACCCAGTACTTC
CASSDPGLKKETQYF
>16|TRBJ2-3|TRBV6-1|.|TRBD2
TGTGCCAGCAGCCCTCCCGCGGGAGGTCCGTCAGATACGCAGTATTTT
CASSPPAGGPSDTQYF